This T cell receptor beta chain was sequenced during a study of response to subunit inactivated influenza vaccine. Study conclusions and caveats: Only a handful of new T cells, the authors suggested, are recruited with each seasonal influenza vaccination.

CDR1 is MNHEY and CDR2 is SMNVEV in the germline V gene (reference sequence). There are 14 residues in the CDR3. Trimming stripped 3 bases from V and 7 bases from J, with 13 bases between. TCRdb fed the RT-PCR reads into MiXCR, producing one record per CDR3 protein. The table shows around 500,000 distinct CDR3 sequences, with approximately 10% occurring only once. This clonotype was picked up many times. Antigen specificity is unknown. The chain combines TRBV27 with TRBJ1-3, with a weak D call TRBD1 (5 bases). The source was PBMCs from blood, collected roughly 45 days after vaccination. The clonotype originates from a man over 45 who received an inactivated influenza vaccine. In DNA form, the CDR3 reads TGTGCCAGCAGTTTTTCAGGGCAGCTGAACACCATATATTTT. Residues: CASSFSGQLNTIYF.